This TCR beta chain was recovered during a study of shared T cell receptors in the human thymus. This CDR3 region has 16 residues. V was shortened by 3 bases and J by 4 bases, with 15 bases between the two germline ends. Germline V lookup: CDR1 MNHNS, CDR2 SASEGT. This clone was detected a few times. Some clones are missing from TCRdb's copy, which holds only in-frame ones; the method was immunoSEQ multiplex PCR. The table shows approximately 760,000 clones, with approximately 85% occurring only once. In addition, the sample was reused for a study of human thymus T cells. That source adds: Across thymic and blood repertoires, the usage of V and J genes appeared to be biased.

The sequence derives from a girl less than two years old with a congenital heart defect. The sequenced material came from thymocytes. This chain links TRBV6-1 with TRBJ1-4; a weak D match, TRBD1 (5 bases). CDR3 nucleotide sequence: TGTGCCAGCAGTGACCGAAGCGAGCAGGGTAATGAAAAACTGTTTTTT. Its protein product is CASSDRSEQGNEKLFF.